This TCR beta chain was sequenced in a study of T cell responses to AZD1222 COVID-19 vaccine. The length of the CDR3 is 12 residues. In germline, CDR1 is LGHNT, CDR2 FRNRAP. V was cut by 1 base and J by 5 bases, with 5 bases left in between. Only in-frame clones appear in the TCRdb table, and some are missing; sequencing was by immunoSEQ multiplex PCR. Among about 86,000 clones listed, around nine tenths were seen once. The clonotype comes from an adult who received the AZD1222 COVID-19 vaccine. This sample comprised peripheral blood, obtained 28 days after the second AZD1222 dose. The chain is built from TRBV12-5 and TRBJ1-2, with D perhaps matching TRBD1 (5 bases). The CDR3 loop is CASGLDRYGYTF. The CDR3 bases are TGTGCTAGTGGTTTGGACAGGTATGGCTACACCTTC.